Sequencing of this TCR beta chain was carried out in a study of blood T cell repertoires in COVID-19. Sequencing used immunoSEQ multiplex PCR; TCRdb keeps in-frame clones, though not all of them. The table records tens of thousands of clones, roughly 70% of them present only once. This receptor was identified in a man older than 75 with acute or convalescent COVID-19. Sequenced input: peripheral blood.

CDR3 amino acids: CASSQVGTGNSPLHF. CDR3 DNA sequence: TGTGCCAGCAGCCAAGTAGGAACAGGGAACTCACCCCTCCACTTT. The chain joins TRBV14 to TRBJ1-6; possibly TRBD1 for D (6 bases). V was shortened by 1 base and J by 10 bases, with 14 bases between the two germline ends. CDR3 size: 15 residues. Per germline, CDR1 SGHDN and CDR2 FVKESK.